This entry is about one TCR beta chain. Its specificity is unknown. Trimming pared 4 bases from V and 8 bases from J, leaving 14 bases between. The CDR3 is made up of 14 amino acids. Per germline, CDR1 MNHEY and CDR2 SMNVEV (reference sequence). The data derive from a study of beta chain features in type 1 diabetes. General study points: In these data, an HLA type influence on TCRB rearrangement remained unresolved. TCRB CDR3s were moderately but significantly shorter in Type 1 diabetes patients in all four CD4+ subsets.

Sequenced material consisted of expressed TCRB transcripts (all of the isolated RNA was reverse transcribed). Only in-frame clones appear in the TCRdb table, and some are missing; sequencing was by immunoSEQ multiplex PCR. The data show about 640,000 clones, with around 11% seen just once and around 0.12% held by the top ten. The chain links TRBV27 to TRBJ1-4; no definite D call. This receptor was identified in a man aged 30-40 years with type 1 diabetes. Source material: naive CD4+ T cells from blood. The CDR3 sequence: CASSSGTVEEKLFF. CDR3 nucleotide sequence: TGTGCCAGCAGTTCCGGTACAGTGGAGGAAAAACTGTTTTTT. Based on the CDR3 plus reference TRBV27 and TRBJ1-4, the full variable domain is EAQVTQNPRYLITVTGKKLTVTCSQNMNHEYMSWYRQDPGLGLRQIYYSMNVEVTDKGDVPEGYKVSRKEKRNFPLILESPSPNQTSLYFCASSSGTVEEKLFFGSGTQLSVL.